This T cell receptor beta chain was sequenced during a study of T cell repertoires in cytomegalovirus infection. TCRdb re-analysed the reads in MiXCR, keeping a single row per CDR3 protein. In the table there are fewer than 550,000 distinct CDR3 sequences, around 32% of which are singletons. The CDR3 runs to 16 residues. V shed 1 base and J 7 bases; nucleotides not matched to a gene: 8. The germline gives CDR1 WSHSY, CDR2 SAAADI. General study results and limits: HLA-C-restricted CMV-specific TCR beta clonotypes were dominant in the ex vivo response.

This clonotype came up many times. As yet, its antigen is unknown. The chain employs TRBV10-2 and TRBJ2-1; 9 bases line up with TRBD2. Sequencing was performed on PBMCs. The receptor's source is a human donor in good health (CMV status not recorded). Some clones in this sample may be carry-over from other donors' samples. Here the CDR3 DNA reads TGCGCCAGCAGTGAGTTCCGTGCGGGGGGGATGAATGAGCAGTTCTTC. Protein product: CASSEFRAGGMNEQFF.